The 25 T cell receptor beta chains in this list originate from one sample, sequenced in a study of shared clonotypes between healthy human individuals. Produced via immunoSEQ multiplex PCR; TCRdb's table is partial and in-frame only. Of roughly 1,500,000 clones listed, about 98% are singletons. The sample comprised naive CD4+ T cells sorted from blood. Subset indicated: CD45RA+ positively selected. These receptors came from a man aged 25 to 45 in good health.

This clone has just one count. The CDR3 DNA reads TGTGCCAGCAGCCCGACCGGGACAGGAGGTGGTGGCTACACCTTC. It codes for CASSPTGTGGGGYTF. V usage is TRBV5-5 and J usage is TRBJ1-2; 8 nucleotides agree with TRBD1. The junction had 12 bases not matched to a gene; V was cut back by 4 bases and J by 7 bases. The germline V gene encodes CDR1 SGHKS and CDR2 YYEKEE (reference sequence). The CDR3 spans 15 residues.

A note on this clone: This same CDR3 is encoded by further DNA sequences in the sample. The chain couples TRBV5-1 to TRBJ1-4; 8 bases match TRBD1. This CDR3 is built from 14 residues. The germline V gene encodes CDR1 SGHRS and CDR2 YFSETQ. J gave up 8 bases and V 2 bases, and 5 bases lay outside the gene matches. CDR3 nucleotide sequence: TGCGCCAGCAGCTTTGGGACAGGCAGCGAAAAACTGTTTTTT. Translated: CASSFGTGSEKLFF.

This clone occurred once. The rearrangement uses TRBV5-6 and TRBJ2-7; TRBD2 might be the D (5 bases). The V and J ends lost 6 bases and 0 bases respectively, with 16 bases between them. This CDR3 is 15 amino acids long. Germline V lookup: CDR1 SGHDT, CDR2 YYEEEE. CDR3 amino acids: CASTFRGRVSYEQYF. The CDR3 bases are TGTGCCAGCACCTTCCGGGGTCGGGTCTCCTACGAGCAGTACTTC.

This sequence joins TRBV7-2 and TRBJ2-3, with unresolved D. V was cut by 3 bases and J by 2 bases, with 6 bases left in between. In germline, CDR1 is SGHTA, CDR2 FQGNSA. This CDR3 is built from 13 residues. The CDR3 bases are TGTGCCAGCAGCTTGCCCAACACAGATACGCAGTATTTT. Translated, it gives CASSLPNTDTQYF.

CDR3 in amino acids: CASSPGGSTGELFF. The CDR3 DNA is TGTGCCAGCAGTCCAGGGGGATCCACCGGGGAGCTGTTTTTT. V is TRBV6-5 and J is TRBJ2-2; 7 positions match TRBD1. CDR3 length: 14 residues. With V trimmed by 5 bases and J by 4 bases, 4 bases remained unmatched. Germline V lookup: CDR1 MNHEY, CDR2 SVGAGI.

J is TRBJ2-7 and V is TRBV28; D uncertain. In germline, CDR1 is MDHEN, CDR2 SYDVKM. V dropped 3 bases and J dropped 4 bases, with 22 bases sitting between them. This CDR3 region has 17 residues. The CDR3 DNA is TGTGCCAGCAGTTTCCTCTCTTCAGTTACGGGCGTGTACGAGCAGTACTTC. It is translated as CASSFLSSVTGVYEQYF.

The chain recombines TRBV20-1 with TRBJ1-2; perhaps TRBD1 as D (5 bases). V was cut by 6 bases and J by 4 bases, with 9 bases left in between. Germline CDR1 and CDR2: DFQATT and SNEGSKA (reference sequence). This CDR3 contains 11 residues. CDR3 protein: CSAQTAYGYTF. CDR3 coding DNA: TGCAGTGCCCAGACAGCCTATGGCTACACCTTC.

The genes are TRBV28 and TRBJ2-1; no definite D call. Trimming took 6 bases from V and 3 from J, leaving 15 bases between them. The CDR3 consists of 15 residues. CDR1 is MDHEN and CDR2 is SYDVKM in the germline V gene. CDR3 protein: CASSRPSRIYNEQFF. The CDR3 nucleotides read TGTGCCAGCAGCCGACCGTCCCGCATCTACAATGAGCAGTTCTTC.

The rearrangement joins TRBV29-1 to TRBJ2-3; D may be TRBD2 (6 bases). The germline gives CDR1 SQVTM, CDR2 ANQGSEA. Between the trimmed V and J ends, which lost 3 bases and 2 bases, there was a span of 12 bases. The CDR3 sequence is 14 residues long. CDR3: CSVEPGRTTDTQYF. As DNA, the CDR3 is TGCAGCGTTGAGCCAGGGAGGACCACAGATACGCAGTATTTT.

CDR3 coding DNA: TGTGCCAGCAGTGTAGAGCCCGATAATACGCAGTATTTT. Encoded protein: CASSVEPDNTQYF. The rearrangement uses TRBV6-4 and TRBJ2-3, with D hard to call. The CDR3 length is 13 residues. Trimming left V 4 bases short and J 7 bases short, with 12 bases between. The germline V gene has CDR1 MRHNA and CDR2 SNTAGT.

The chain carries TRBV5-4 and TRBJ2-7, with a weak D call TRBD1 (5 bases). From germline, CDR1 is SGHNT and CDR2 YYREEE (reference sequence). Trimming removed 4 bases from V and 0 bases from J, with 23 bases in between. The CDR3 runs to 18 residues. Here the CDR3 reads CASSHVVGALNDSYEQYF. CDR3 DNA sequence: TGTGCCAGCAGCCACGTTGTAGGGGCACTGAACGACTCCTACGAGCAGTACTTC.

J is TRBJ2-5 and V is TRBV12-5; tentatively, D is TRBD1 (6 bases). The V end lost 1 base, the J end lost 5 bases, and 11 bases lay between the germline ends. Germline V gives CDR1 LGHNT, CDR2 FRNRAP. The CDR3 has 14 residues. CDR3 loop: CASGLGQAVETQYF. The CDR3 region has the DNA TGTGCTAGTGGTTTGGGACAGGCGGTGGAGACCCAGTACTTC.

As regards this clone: The same CDR3 arises from other DNA sequences in this sample as well. The gene calls are TRBV10-1 and TRBJ1-1; D not certain. Germline V gene sequence: CDR1 WNHNN, CDR2 SYGVQD (reference sequence). V dropped 4 bases and J dropped 0 bases, with 6 bases sitting between them. The CDR3 has 13 amino acids. CDR3 nucleotides: TGCGCCAGCAGTGCTGGGGTGAACACTGAAGCTTTCTTT. Translated, it gives CASSAGVNTEAFF.

The genes are TRBV13 and TRBJ2-7; 11 nucleotides match TRBD2. CDR1 and CDR2 (germline): PRHDT, FYEKMQ (reference sequence). The CDR3 covers 16 residues. The J segment lost 3 bases and the V segment lost 5 bases, leaving 9 bases of the junction unmatched. The CDR3 loop reads CASSPSPGLADYEQYF. CDR3 bases: TGTGCCAGCAGCCCATCTCCGGGACTAGCGGACTACGAGCAGTACTTC. Based on the CDR3 plus reference TRBV13 and TRBJ2-7, the full variable domain is AAGVIQSPRHLIKEKRETATLKCYPIPRHDTVYWYQQGPGQDPQFLISFYEKMQSDKGSIPDRFSAQQFSDYHSELNMSSLELGDSALYFCASSPSPGLADYEQYFGPGTRLTVT.

Note on this clone: In the same sample, other DNA sequences code for this CDR3. The DNA of the CDR3 is TGTGCCAGCAGTCGGGGTTCCTACGAGCAGTACTTC. Amino acids: CASSRGSYEQYF. The chain links TRBV6-1 to TRBJ2-7; weak D call: TRBD2 (5 bases). This CDR3 is built from 12 residues. Per germline, CDR1 MNHNS and CDR2 SASEGT. V was cut by 5 bases and J by 1 base, with 6 bases left in between.

The chain recombines TRBV7-2 with TRBJ2-2; D gene unclear. Looked up from germline, CDR1 is SGHTA and CDR2 is FQGNSA. V lost 1 base and J lost 5, with 11 bases in between. The CDR3 runs 15 residues. The CDR3 DNA sequence: TGTGCCAGCAGCTTAGTTCAGATGGTGACCGGGGAGCTGTTTTTT. It codes for CASSLVQMVTGELFF.

The chain carries TRBV7-3 and TRBJ2-3; 14 bases align to TRBD2. Germline V gene sequence: CDR1 SGHTA, CDR2 FQGTGA. This CDR3 comprises 16 residues. Trimming at V came to 5 bases and at J to 9 bases, leaving 10 bases not matched to a gene. Here the CDR3 DNA reads TGTGCCAGCAGCCATCAGACTAGCGGGAGGGCGAACACGCAGTATTTT. Translated: CASSHQTSGRANTQYF. The variable domain in full, with the rest retrieved from reference TRBV7-3 and TRBJ2-3, is GAGVSQTPSNKVTEKGKYVELRCDPISGHTALYWYRQSLGQGPEFLIYFQGTGAADDSGLPNDRFFAVRPEGSVSTLKIQRTERGDSAVYLCASSHQTSGRANTQYFGPGTRLTVL.

CDR3 nucleotides: TGTGCCAGCAGTTATTCTCACGTGGAGCAGTACTTC. Protein sequence: CASSYSHVEQYF. This chain uses TRBV28 with TRBJ2-7; D is uncertain. Germline V gene lookup returns CDR1 MDHEN and CDR2 SYDVKM. This CDR3 has 12 amino acids. Trimming removed 4 bases from V and 7 bases from J, with 11 bases in between.

V is TRBV6-1 and J is TRBJ1-2, with D uncertain. V lost 5 bases and J lost 6, with 7 bases in between. This CDR3 contains 11 residues. The germline V gene encodes CDR1 MNHNS and CDR2 SASEGT. This chain's CDR3 is CASSYIHGYTF. The DNA of the CDR3 is TGTGCCAGCAGTTACATCCATGGCTACACCTTC.

The chain employs TRBV5-1 and TRBJ2-7; 13 bases map to TRBD2. CDR3 length equals 14 residues. From germline, CDR1 is SGHRS and CDR2 YFSETQ. Germline trimming cut 4 bases from V and 5 bases from J; bases unmatched to any gene: 3. CDR3 bases: TGCGCCAGCAGCCGGACTAGCGGGAGAAACGAGCAGTACTTC. Amino acids: CASSRTSGRNEQYF. Full variable domain (missing parts from reference TRBV5-1 and TRBJ2-7): KAGVTQTPRYLIKTRGQQVTLSCSPISGHRSVSWYQQTPGQGLQFLFEYFSETQRNKGNFPGRFSGRQFSNSRSEMNVSTLELGDSALYLCASSRTSGRNEQYFGPGTRLTVT.

The V call is TRBV11-3, the J call TRBJ2-1; D gene unclear. In germline, CDR1 is SGHNT, CDR2 YENEEA. The CDR3 is made up of 14 amino acids. CDR3 bases: TGTGCTCACTGTTTAAAGGGCTCCTACAATGAGCAGTTCTTC. This codes for CAHCLKGSYNEQFF.

Details on this clone: Other nucleotide sequences from this sample produce the same CDR3. The rearrangement uses TRBV5-1 and TRBJ2-7; unclear D gene. Germline CDR1 reads SGHRS; CDR2 reads YFSETQ. The length of the CDR3 is 12 residues. The V end was cut by 2 bases, the J end by 2 bases, with 5 bases between. The CDR3 DNA reads TGCGCCAGCAGCTTTGGGACCTACGAGCAGTACTTC. Translated: CASSFGTYEQYF.

The chain couples TRBV6-6 to TRBJ2-1; perhaps TRBD1 as D (6 bases). V shed 6 bases and J shed 6 bases, with 12 bases lying between them. CDR1 and CDR2 (germline): MNHNY, SVGAGI (reference sequence). There are 13 residues in the CDR3. CDR3 amino acids: CASRLRTANEQFF. CDR3 DNA: TGTGCCAGCAGGTTACGGACAGCCAATGAGCAGTTCTTC.

Worth noting for this clone: The sample carries other DNA sequences with the same CDR3. This chain connects TRBV7-9 to TRBJ1-1, with 7 bases aligning to TRBD1. Germline values: CDR1 SEHNR, CDR2 FQNEAQ (reference sequence). J gave up 0 bases and V 5 bases, and 3 bases lay outside the gene matches. The CDR3 consists of 14 residues. CDR3 sequence (DNA): TGTGCCAGCAGCAGGGGACAGTTGAACACTGAAGCTTTCTTT. It is translated as CASSRGQLNTEAFF.

As regards this clone: This sample also contains other DNA sequences that code for the same CDR3. The chain combines TRBV6-5 with TRBJ1-2, with D possibly matching TRBD1 (5 bases). Trimming removed 2 bases at V and 1 base at J, with 5 bases between. The CDR3 spans 13 residues. CDR1 and CDR2 from the germline V gene are MNHEY and SVGAGI. The CDR3 spells CASSYDSNYGYTF. The DNA for the CDR3 is TGTGCCAGCAGTTACGACAGTAACTATGGCTACACCTTC.